The present T cell receptor (beta chain) was sequenced within a study of blood T cell repertoires in COVID-19. Study summary: The origin of the acute and convalescent COVID-19 samples was the United States, Italy and Spain. T cells, B-cell-depleted T cells, or PBMCs provided the cDNA or gDNA that served as material.

The germline V gene has CDR1 SGHNT and CDR2 YYREEE (reference sequence). V gave up 4 bases and J gave up 3 bases, with 13 bases separating them. CDR3 length equals 14 residues. In the authors' methods: Estimates of nucleated cell counts were drawn from the amplification of reference gene primers. Using immunoSEQ multiplex PCR, the repertoire was profiled, and TCRdb retains in-frame clones only, with some absent. The V and J calls and clone size were taken over from that table, and D and trimming were inferred from the DNA. The sample lists 300,000 or so clones, 70% to 90% seen once, with 3% to 4.5% in the top ten.

The chain couples TRBV5-4 to TRBJ1-2, with D perhaps matching TRBD1 (5 bases). The material sequenced was peripheral blood. The origin of this receptor is a woman between 40 and 55 years old with acute or convalescent COVID-19. The CDR3 sequence is CASSPGAGYYGYTF. As DNA, the CDR3 is TGTGCCAGCAGCCCTGGGGCAGGGTACTATGGCTACACCTTC.